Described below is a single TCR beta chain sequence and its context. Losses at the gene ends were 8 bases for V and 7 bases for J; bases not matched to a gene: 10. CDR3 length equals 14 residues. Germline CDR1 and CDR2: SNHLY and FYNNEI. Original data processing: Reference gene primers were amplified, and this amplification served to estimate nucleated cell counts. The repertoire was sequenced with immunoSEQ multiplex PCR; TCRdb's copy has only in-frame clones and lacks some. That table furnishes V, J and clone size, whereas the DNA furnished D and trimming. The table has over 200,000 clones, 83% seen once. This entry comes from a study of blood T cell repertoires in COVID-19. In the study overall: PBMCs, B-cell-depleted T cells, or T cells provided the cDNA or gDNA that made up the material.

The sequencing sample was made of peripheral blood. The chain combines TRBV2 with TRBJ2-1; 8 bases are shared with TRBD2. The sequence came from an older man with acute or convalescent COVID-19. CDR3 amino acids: CASDTGGPVNEQFF. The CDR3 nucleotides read TGTGCCAGCGACACGGGGGGGCCGGTGAATGAGCAGTTCTTC.